These 3 T cell receptor beta chains were sequenced from one sample in a study of cytomegalovirus exposure and HLA in healthy donors. 13 Jbeta primers and 60 Vbeta primers were used for the PCR. Sequenced by immunoSEQ multiplex PCR; TCRdb stores in-frame clones only, minus some. The data show around 97,000 clones, 9.4% seen once. The specimen was PBMCs. Every receptor here comes from a man aged 45-60 years in good health and CMV-seropositive.

The chain employs TRBV5-1 and TRBJ1-1, with 7 bases lining up with TRBD1. This CDR3 has 14 residues. Germline trimming cut 3 bases from V and 5 bases from J; bases unmatched to any gene: 7. Germline lookup yields CDR1 SGHRS and CDR2 YFSETQ. Written as DNA, the CDR3 is TGCGCCAGCAGCTCCCCGGGACAGCGAACTGAAGCTTTCTTT. Translating gives CASSSPGQRTEAFF. The whole variable domain, filled in from reference TRBV5-1 and TRBJ1-1, reads KAGVTQTPRYLIKTRGQQVTLSCSPISGHRSVSWYQQTPGQGLQFLFEYFSETQRNKGNFPGRFSGRQFSNSRSEMNVSTLELGDSALYLCASSSPGQRTEAFFGQGTRLTVV.

The chain links TRBV9 to TRBJ2-5; D is ambiguous. The CDR3 spans 13 residues. Germline-derived CDR1 and CDR2 are SGDLS and YYNGEE. Trimming left V 1 base short and J 3 bases short, with 7 bases between. CDR3 region: CASSVTVEETQYF. The CDR3 DNA sequence: TGTGCCAGCAGCGTAACTGTAGAAGAGACCCAGTACTTC.

This clone was seen a few times. CDR3 protein: CASSRRHYDRFRNTIYF. DNA of the CDR3: TGTGCCTCGTCCCGAAGACATTACGACAGATTCAGAAACACCATATATTTT. This chain joins TRBV10-3 and TRBJ1-3; maybe TRBD1 (5 bases). This CDR3 is 17 amino acids long. V lost 11 bases and J lost 5, with 28 bases in between. In germline, CDR1 is ENHRY, CDR2 SYGVKD.